Described below is a single T cell receptor beta chain sequence and its context. Antigen unknown. The protocol was immunoSEQ multiplex PCR, while the TCRdb copy is restricted to in-frame clones and leaves out a portion. This repertoire shows around 20,000 clones, around 85% found once; its top ten account for roughly 24%. The record originates from a study of PD-1 blockade in classical Hodgkin lymphoma. The V and J ends lost 6 bases and 2 bases respectively, with 14 bases between them. The length of the CDR3 is 15 residues. CDR1 and CDR2 from the germline V gene are WSHSY and SAAADI. Whole-study findings and limits: Individuals who commenced nivolumab within less than 1 year of ASCT were excluded. Whereas CD4+ TCR diversity had risen significantly by C4D1, CD8+ TCR diversity had not. Why repertoires differed is undefined; disease activity or prior therapy possibly contributed.

Autologous stem cell transplantation was followed by relapse in every patient, and brentuximab vedotin exposure varied. V usage is TRBV10-2 and J usage is TRBJ2-1; D remains unclear. The receptor comes from a human donor with classical Hodgkin lymphoma. This sample comprised peripheral blood mononuclear cells (PBMCs), obtained at baseline. CDR3 protein: CASRNQQRPYNEQFF. CDR3 in DNA: TGCGCCAGCAGGAACCAACAGCGACCCTACAATGAGCAGTTCTTC.